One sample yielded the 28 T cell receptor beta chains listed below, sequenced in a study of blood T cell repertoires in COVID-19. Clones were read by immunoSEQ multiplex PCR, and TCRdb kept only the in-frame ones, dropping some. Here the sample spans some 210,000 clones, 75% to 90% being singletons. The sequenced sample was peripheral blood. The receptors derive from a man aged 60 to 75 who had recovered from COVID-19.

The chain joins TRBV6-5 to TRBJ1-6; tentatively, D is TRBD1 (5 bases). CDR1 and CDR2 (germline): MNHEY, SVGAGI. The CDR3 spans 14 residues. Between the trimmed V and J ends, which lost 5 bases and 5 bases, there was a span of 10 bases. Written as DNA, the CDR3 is TGTGCCAGCAGTCAGGGCAGAGATAATTCACCCCTCCACTTT. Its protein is CASSQGRDNSPLHF.

CDR3 loop: CASSALGDSDTQYF. In DNA form, the CDR3 reads TGTGCCAGCTCAGCCCTAGGAGACTCCGATACGCAGTATTTT. V gene TRBV18 combines with J gene TRBJ2-3; D uncertain. The CDR3 consists of 14 residues. Germline CDR1 is KGHSH and CDR2 is LQKENI. Trimming cost V 5 bases and J 6 bases, with 15 bases left between them.

The CDR3 loop is CASRIQGAPEAFF. CDR3 in DNA: TGTGCCAGCAGAATACAGGGGGCGCCTGAAGCTTTCTTT. This chain links TRBV12-3 or TRBV12-4 with TRBJ1-1; 9 positions match TRBD1. There are 13 residues in the CDR3. V was clipped by 6 bases and J by 6 bases; unmatched bases: 5.

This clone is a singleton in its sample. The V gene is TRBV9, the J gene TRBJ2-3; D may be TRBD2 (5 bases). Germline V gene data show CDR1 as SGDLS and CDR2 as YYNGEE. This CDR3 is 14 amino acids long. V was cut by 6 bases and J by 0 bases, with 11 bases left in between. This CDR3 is CASTRGTSTDTQYF. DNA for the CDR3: TGTGCCAGCACTCGGGGTACTAGCACAGATACGCAGTATTTT.

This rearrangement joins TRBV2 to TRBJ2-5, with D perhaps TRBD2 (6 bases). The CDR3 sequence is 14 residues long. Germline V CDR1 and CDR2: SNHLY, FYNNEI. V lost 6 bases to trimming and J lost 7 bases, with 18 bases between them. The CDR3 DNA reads TGTGCCAGCAGCCCGGGACTTACTGAGGGGACCCAGTACTTC. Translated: CASSPGLTEGTQYF. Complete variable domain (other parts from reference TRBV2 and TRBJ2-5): EPEVTQTPSHQVTQMGQEVILRCVPISNHLYFYWYRQILGQKVEFLVSFYNNEISEKSEIFDDQFSVERPDGSNFTLKIRSTKLEDSAMYFCASSPGLTEGTQYFGPGTRLLVL.

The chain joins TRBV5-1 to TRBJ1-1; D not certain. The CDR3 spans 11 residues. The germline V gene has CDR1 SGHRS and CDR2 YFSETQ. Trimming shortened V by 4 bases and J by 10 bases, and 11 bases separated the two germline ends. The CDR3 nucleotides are TGCGCCAGCAGCGCCGGGAAGGGAGCTTTCTTT. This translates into CASSAGKGAFF.

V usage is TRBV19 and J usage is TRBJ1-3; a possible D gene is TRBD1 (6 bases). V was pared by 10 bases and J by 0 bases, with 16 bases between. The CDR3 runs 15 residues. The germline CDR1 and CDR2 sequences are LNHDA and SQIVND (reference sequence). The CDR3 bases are TGTGCCACCACCGGGACACTAAACTCTGGAAACACCATATATTTT. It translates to CATTGTLNSGNTIYF.

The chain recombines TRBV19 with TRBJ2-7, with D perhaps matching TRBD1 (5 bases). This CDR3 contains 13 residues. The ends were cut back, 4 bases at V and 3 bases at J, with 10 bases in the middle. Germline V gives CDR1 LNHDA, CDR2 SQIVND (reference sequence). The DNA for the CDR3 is TGTGCCAGTAGTAGGGGCCTAGGCTACGAGCAGTACTTC. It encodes CASSRGLGYEQYF.

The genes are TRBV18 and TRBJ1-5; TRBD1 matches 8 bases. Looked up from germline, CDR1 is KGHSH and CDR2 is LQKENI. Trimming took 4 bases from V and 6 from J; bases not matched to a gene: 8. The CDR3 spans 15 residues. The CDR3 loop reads CASSRTGTESQPQHF. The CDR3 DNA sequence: TGTGCCAGCTCACGGACAGGGACCGAAAGTCAGCCCCAGCATTTT. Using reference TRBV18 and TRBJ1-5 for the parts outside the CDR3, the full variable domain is NAGVMQNPRHLVRRRGQEARLRCSPMKGHSHVYWYRQLPEEGLKFMVYLQKENIIDESGMPKERFSAEFPKEGPSILRIQQVVRGDSAAYFCASSRTGTESQPQHFGDGTRLSIL.

The CDR3 region is CASSLGAGEDTGELFF. In DNA, the CDR3 is TGTGCCAGCAGCTTAGGAGCGGGAGAAGACACCGGGGAGCTGTTTTTT. This chain uses TRBV7-9 with TRBJ2-2; 8 positions match TRBD2. Germline CDR1 reads SEHNR; CDR2 reads FQNEAQ (reference sequence). Losses at the gene ends were 1 base for V and 3 bases for J; bases not matched to a gene: 4. This CDR3 region has 16 residues.

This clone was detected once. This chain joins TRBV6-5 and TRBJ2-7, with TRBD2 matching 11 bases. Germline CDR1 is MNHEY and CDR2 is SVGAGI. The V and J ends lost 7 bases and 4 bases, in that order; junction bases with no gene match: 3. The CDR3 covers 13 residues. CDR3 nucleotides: TGTGCCAGCAAAACTAGCGGGGGTTACGAGCAGTACTTC. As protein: CASKTSGGYEQYF.

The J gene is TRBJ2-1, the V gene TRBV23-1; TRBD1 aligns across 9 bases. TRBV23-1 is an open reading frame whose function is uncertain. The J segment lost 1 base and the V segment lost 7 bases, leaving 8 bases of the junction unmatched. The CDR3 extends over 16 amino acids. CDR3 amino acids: CASTKRQGESYNEQFF. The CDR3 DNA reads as TGCGCCAGCACCAAAAGACAGGGGGAGTCCTACAATGAGCAGTTCTTC.

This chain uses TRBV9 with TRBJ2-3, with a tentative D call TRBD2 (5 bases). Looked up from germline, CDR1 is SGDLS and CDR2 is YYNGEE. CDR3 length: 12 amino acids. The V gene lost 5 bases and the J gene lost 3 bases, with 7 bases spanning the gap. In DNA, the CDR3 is TGTGCCAGCAGAGGGAGAACAGATACGCAGTATTTT. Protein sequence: CASRGRTDTQYF.

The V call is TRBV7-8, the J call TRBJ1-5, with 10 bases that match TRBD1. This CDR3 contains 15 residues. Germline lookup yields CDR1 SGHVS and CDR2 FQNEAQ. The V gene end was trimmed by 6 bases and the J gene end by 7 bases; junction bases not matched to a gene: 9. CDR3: CASRQTGGPPQPQHF. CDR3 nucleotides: TGTGCCAGCAGACAGACAGGGGGCCCCCCCCAGCCCCAGCATTTT.

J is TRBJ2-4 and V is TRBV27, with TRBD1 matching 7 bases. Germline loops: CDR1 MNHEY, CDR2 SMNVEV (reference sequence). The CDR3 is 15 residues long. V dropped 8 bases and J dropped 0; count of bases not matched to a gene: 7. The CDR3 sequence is CASGTEPLAKNIQYF. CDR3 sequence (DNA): TGTGCCAGCGGGACAGAGCCTCTAGCCAAAAACATTCAGTACTTC.

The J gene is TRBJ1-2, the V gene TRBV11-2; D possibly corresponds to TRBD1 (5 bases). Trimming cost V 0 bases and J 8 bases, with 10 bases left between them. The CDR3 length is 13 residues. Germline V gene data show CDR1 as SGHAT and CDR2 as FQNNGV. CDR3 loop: CASSLDFGGGYTF. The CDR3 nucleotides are TGTGCCAGCAGCTTAGACTTCGGGGGAGGCTACACCTTC.

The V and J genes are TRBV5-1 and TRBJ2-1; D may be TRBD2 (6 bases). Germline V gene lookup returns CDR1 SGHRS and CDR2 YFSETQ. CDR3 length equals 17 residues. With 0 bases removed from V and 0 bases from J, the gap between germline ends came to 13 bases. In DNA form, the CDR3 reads TGCGCCAGCAGCTTGGCCCACGGGGGTAGCTCCTACAATGAGCAGTTCTTC. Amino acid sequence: CASSLAHGGSSYNEQFF.

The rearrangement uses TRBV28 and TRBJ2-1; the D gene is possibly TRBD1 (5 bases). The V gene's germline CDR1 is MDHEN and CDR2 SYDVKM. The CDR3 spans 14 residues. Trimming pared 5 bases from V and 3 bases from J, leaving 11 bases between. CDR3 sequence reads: CASSGAPNYNEQFF. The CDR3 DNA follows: TGTGCCAGCAGTGGGGCCCCGAACTACAATGAGCAGTTCTTC.

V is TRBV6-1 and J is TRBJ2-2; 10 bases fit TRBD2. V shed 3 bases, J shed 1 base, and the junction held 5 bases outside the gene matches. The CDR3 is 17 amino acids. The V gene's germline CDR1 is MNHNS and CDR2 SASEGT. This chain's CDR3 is CASSEFGTSENTGELFF. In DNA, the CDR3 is TGTGCCAGCAGTGAGTTCGGGACTAGCGAGAACACCGGGGAGCTGTTTTTT.

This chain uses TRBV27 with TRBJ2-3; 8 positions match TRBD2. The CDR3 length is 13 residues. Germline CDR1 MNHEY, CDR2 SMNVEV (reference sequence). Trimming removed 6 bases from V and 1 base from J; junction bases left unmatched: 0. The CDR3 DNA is TGTGCCAGCAGCGGGAGGGGCACAGATACGCAGTATTTT. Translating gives CASSGRGTDTQYF.

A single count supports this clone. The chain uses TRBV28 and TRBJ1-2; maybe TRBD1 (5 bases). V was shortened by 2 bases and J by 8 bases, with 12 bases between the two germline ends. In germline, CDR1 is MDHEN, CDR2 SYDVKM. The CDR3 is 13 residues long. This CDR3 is CASSLQGSRGYTF. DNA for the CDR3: TGTGCCAGCAGTTTACAGGGATCAAGGGGCTACACCTTC.

CDR3 in DNA: TGTGCCAGTAGTATGGGCAGGGGAACCTACGAGCAGTACTTC. Translation: CASSMGRGTYEQYF. This sequence joins TRBV19 and TRBJ2-7; the D gene is possibly TRBD1 (6 bases). Germline loops: CDR1 LNHDA, CDR2 SQIVND (reference sequence). V lost 3 bases, J lost 2 bases, and 11 bases lay in between. This CDR3 region has 14 residues.

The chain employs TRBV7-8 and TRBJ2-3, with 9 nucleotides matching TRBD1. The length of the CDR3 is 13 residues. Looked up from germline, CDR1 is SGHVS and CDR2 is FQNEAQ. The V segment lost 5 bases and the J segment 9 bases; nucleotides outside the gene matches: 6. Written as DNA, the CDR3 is TGTGCCAGCAGCGGACCGGACAGGGGCACGCAGTATTTT. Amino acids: CASSGPDRGTQYF.

Here the CDR3 reads CASSPSGVEETQYF. The DNA of the CDR3 is TGTGCCAGCTCACCTAGCGGGGTGGAAGAGACCCAGTACTTC. The gene calls are TRBV11-3 and TRBJ2-5; 9 bases match TRBD2. V lost 8 bases and J lost 3; bases outside the gene matches: 7. The CDR3 covers 14 residues. Germline CDR1 SGHNT, CDR2 YENEEA. The full variable domain, rest sourced from reference TRBV11-3 and TRBJ2-5, is EAGVVQSPRYKIIEKKQPVAFWCNPISGHNTLYWYLQNLGQGPELLIRYENEEAVDDSQLPKDRFSAERLKGVDSTLKIQPAELGDSAVYLCASSPSGVEETQYFGPGTRLLVL.

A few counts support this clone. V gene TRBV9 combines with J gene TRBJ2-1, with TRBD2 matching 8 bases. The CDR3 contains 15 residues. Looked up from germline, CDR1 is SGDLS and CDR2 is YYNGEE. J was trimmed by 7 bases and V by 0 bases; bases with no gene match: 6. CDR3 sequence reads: CASSVDGGASNEQFF. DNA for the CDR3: TGTGCCAGCAGCGTAGACGGGGGGGCGAGTAATGAGCAGTTCTTC. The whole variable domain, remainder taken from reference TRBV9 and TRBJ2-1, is DSGVTQTPKHLITATGQRVTLRCSPRSGDLSVYWYQQSLDQGLQFLIQYYNGEERAKGNILERFSAQQFPDLHSELNLSSLELGDSALYFCASSVDGGASNEQFFGPGTRLTVL.

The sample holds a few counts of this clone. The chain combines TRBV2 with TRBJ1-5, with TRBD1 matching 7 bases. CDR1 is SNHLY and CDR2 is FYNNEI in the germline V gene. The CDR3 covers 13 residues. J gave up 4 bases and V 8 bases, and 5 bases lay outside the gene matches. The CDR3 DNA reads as TGTGCCAGCGCCGACAGGGAAAATCAGCCCCAGCATTTT. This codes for CASADRENQPQHF.

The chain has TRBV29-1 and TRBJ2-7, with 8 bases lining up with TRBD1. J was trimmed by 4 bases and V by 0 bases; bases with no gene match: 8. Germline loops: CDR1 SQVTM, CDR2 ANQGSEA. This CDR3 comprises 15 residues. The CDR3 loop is CSVEDPTGGSYEQYF. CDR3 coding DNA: TGCAGCGTTGAAGACCCTACAGGGGGTAGTTACGAGCAGTACTTC.

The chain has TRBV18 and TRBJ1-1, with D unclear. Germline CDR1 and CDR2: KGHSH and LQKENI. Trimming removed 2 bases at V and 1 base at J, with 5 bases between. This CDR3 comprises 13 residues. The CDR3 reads CASSPTTNTEAFF. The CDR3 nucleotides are TGTGCCAGCTCACCAACTACGAACACTGAAGCTTTCTTT.